Listed below are T cell receptor beta chains from one sample, sequenced in a study of cytomegalovirus exposure and HLA in healthy donors. Only in-frame clones appear in the TCRdb table, and some are missing; sequencing was by immunoSEQ multiplex PCR. Among about 180,000 clones, around 85% were seen once, and the ten largest hold approximately 15%. The specimen was PBMCs. The receptors originated from a man younger than 35 in good health and CMV-seropositive. CDR3s leave out the opening cysteine and the closing phenylalanine or tryptophan. A D gene is named only where the DNA matches it firmly. Expanded clones get a size class; other rows say once, few or many, or leave the size out.

J | size | V | D | CDR3
TRBJ2-7 | - | TRBV11-2 | TRBD1 | ASSLGQGAYEQY
TRBJ2-5 | few | TRBV6-5 | TRBD2 | ASSSGLVARETQY
TRBJ1-5 | - | TRBV28 | TRBD1 | ASTFLLVTGFLVSSNQPQH
TRBJ2-1 | once | TRBV11-3 | - | ASSFSYRGYNEQF
TRBJ1-2 | - | TRBV11-2 | - | ASSPDSIWSNYGYT
TRBJ2-7 | - | TRBV28 | TRBD1 | ASSLRDSRYEQY
TRBJ2-3 | - | TRBV2 | TRBD1 | ASSVTGAEDTDTQY
TRBJ1-4 | - | TRBV7-9 | TRBD1 | ASSARQGPNEKLF
TRBJ2-6 | - | TRBV5-1 | TRBD1 | ASRLSPGQGAGANVLT
TRBJ1-4 | - | TRBV28 | - | ASSLAANEKLF
TRBJ2-1 | - | TRBV19 | - | ASSMFRQGNEQF
TRBJ2-1 | - | TRBV5-6 | - | ASSSDSYYNEQF
TRBJ2-7 | - | TRBV9 | - | ASSGEASEQY
TRBJ1-2 | - | TRBV27 | - | ASSFSGEGGGYT
TRBJ2-7 | - | TRBV7-9 | - | ASSPESYEQY
TRBJ2-1 | - | TRBV28 | TRBD1 | ASSLPGQGWNEQF
TRBJ2-1 | - | TRBV4-1 | - | ASSQDHRTGAVNEQF
TRBJ1-6 | - | TRBV13 | TRBD1 | ASQTVTGRMKVGDNSPLH
TRBJ1-5 | once | TRBV7-2 | - | ASSFSGMQPQH
TRBJ2-7 | - | TRBV10-1 | - | ASSESGSSYEQY
TRBJ1-3 | - | TRBV9 | TRBD1 | ASSVQGAGNTIY
TRBJ1-1 | - | TRBV7-8 | - | ASSRSTMSGTEAF
TRBJ2-5 | - | TRBV11-2 | TRBD2 | ASSPNGAGYQETQY
TRBJ1-6 | once | TRBV2 | - | ASRAGELGSPLH
TRBJ2-2 | - | TRBV7-3 | - | ASSLMRWELF
TRBJ2-3 | once | TRBV9 | TRBD2 | ASSVTSGQTVDTQY
TRBJ2-7 | - | TRBV9 | TRBD1 | ASSRDRGSYEQY
TRBJ1-2 | - | TRBV6-6 | TRBD1 | ASSYPTGTDYGYT
TRBJ1-1 | - | TRBV30 | - | AWSYRVTEAF
TRBJ1-4 | few | TRBV7-9 | TRBD1 | ASSTPDRGRTNEKLF
TRBJ2-3 | - | TRBV27 | - | ASSPYPGVTDTQY
TRBJ2-2 | - | TRBV9 | TRBD2 | ASSGGGLAGTGELF